These 18 T cell receptor beta chains came from one sample sequenced in a study of T cells in narcolepsy. Profiled with immunoSEQ multiplex PCR; TCRdb holds only in-frame clones, not every one. The data show tens of thousands of clones, roughly 80% seen once. The sample consisted of memory (CD45RA-) CD4+ T cells from blood. Receptors originate from a human donor in good health.

Only one count was recorded for this clone. V and J are TRBV5-1 and TRBJ1-3; 7 bases map to TRBD1. Germline loops: CDR1 SGHRS, CDR2 YFSETQ. The CDR3 length is 15 residues. The trim removed 0 bases at V and 3 bases at J, leaving 3 bases unmatched. This chain's CDR3 is CASSLGDRVGNTIYF. CDR3 sequence (DNA): TGCGCCAGCAGCTTGGGAGACAGGGTTGGAAACACCATATATTTT.

In the case of this clone: The conserved phenylalanine or tryptophan is not found at the CDR3 terminus, so this likely reflects a read error. The chain joins TRBV10-3 to TRBJ2-7, with 10 bases matching TRBD1. Trimming took 6 bases from V and 6 from J; bases not matched to a gene: 11. The CDR3 contains 15 residues. CDR1 ENHRY and CDR2 SYGVKD come from the germline V gene. CDR3 nucleotide sequence: TGTGCCATCAGGACCCGGACAGGGGGACCTGGCGAGCAGTACCTC. Amino acid sequence: CAIRTRTGGPGEQYL.

As DNA, the CDR3 is TGTGCCAGCAGCTTAGTCGACTACGAGCAGTACTTC. As protein: CASSLVDYEQYF. This chain links TRBV11-3 with TRBJ2-7; D is undetermined. Germline CDR1 SGHNT, CDR2 YENEEA. This CDR3 is built from 12 residues. Trimming cost V 1 base and J 3 bases, with 4 bases left between them.

The chain employs TRBV11-2 and TRBJ2-7, with 7 bases fitting TRBD1. The trim removed 5 bases at V and 4 bases at J, leaving 11 bases unmatched. This CDR3 spans 15 amino acids. Germline CDR1 and CDR2: SGHAT and FQNNGV. CDR3 sequence reads: CASSQAGGQTYEQYF. The CDR3 DNA follows: TGTGCCAGCAGCCAAGCAGGGGGACAGACGTACGAGCAGTACTTC.

There are a few counts of this clone. V gene TRBV5-1 combines with J gene TRBJ1-1; 7 bases align to TRBD1. V was pared by 5 bases and J by 5 bases, with 9 bases of the junction left unmatched. Germline V lookup: CDR1 SGHRS, CDR2 YFSETQ. The CDR3 runs 14 residues. The CDR3 loop is CASRKTGLVTEAFF. The CDR3 region has the DNA TGCGCCAGCAGAAAGACAGGGTTGGTGACTGAAGCTTTCTTT. Full variable domain (outside the CDR3, taken from reference TRBV5-1 and TRBJ1-1): KAGVTQTPRYLIKTRGQQVTLSCSPISGHRSVSWYQQTPGQGLQFLFEYFSETQRNKGNFPGRFSGRQFSNSRSEMNVSTLELGDSALYLCASRKTGLVTEAFFGQGTRLTVV.

The chain couples TRBV23-1 to TRBJ2-3, with 9 bases lining up with TRBD2. TRBV23-1 carries the ORF label, with uncertain function. The V gene end was trimmed by 7 bases and the J gene end by 4 bases; junction bases not matched to a gene: 6. This CDR3 has 14 residues. The CDR3 nucleotides read TGCGCCAGCACTTCTAGCGGGAACTCAGATACGCAGTATTTT. This encodes CASTSSGNSDTQYF.

The rearrangement uses TRBV7-3 and TRBJ2-2; D might be TRBD2 (5 bases). This CDR3 comprises 14 residues. The germline V gene has CDR1 SGHTA and CDR2 FQGTGA. Trimming left V 5 bases short and J 5 bases short, with 12 bases between. The CDR3 region has the DNA TGTGCCAGCAGCCTCGGACTGGCTACCGGGGAGCTGTTTTTT. This sequence encodes CASSLGLATGELFF.

The rearrangement links TRBV6-1 to TRBJ2-6; D gene ambiguous. V was clipped by 5 bases and J by 1 base, with 3 bases between them. Germline V gene data show CDR1 as MNHNS and CDR2 as SASEGT. The CDR3 runs 13 residues. The CDR3: CASSRSGANVLTF. The CDR3 DNA sequence: TGTGCCAGCAGTAGGTCTGGGGCCAACGTCCTGACTTTC.

The V call is TRBV30, the J call TRBJ2-3; D unresolved. Germline CDR1 and CDR2: GTSNPN and SVGIG (reference sequence). Trimming shortened V by 3 bases and J by 2 bases, and 12 bases separated the two germline ends. The CDR3 is 14 residues long. CDR3 bases: TGTGCCTGGAGAGGGCAGACCTACACAGATACGCAGTATTTT. As protein: CAWRGQTYTDTQYF.

J is TRBJ1-2 and V is TRBV5-1; no firm D call. There are 12 residues in the CDR3. Between the trimmed V and J ends, which lost 4 bases and 2 bases, there was a span of 6 bases. Germline CDR1 and CDR2: SGHRS and YFSETQ. The CDR3 is CASSPDNYGYTF. For the CDR3, the DNA is TGCGCCAGCAGCCCGGACAACTATGGCTACACCTTC.

CDR3 loop: CAWSGDSTGELFF. Written as DNA, the CDR3 is TGTGCCTGGAGTGGCGACTCCACCGGGGAGCTGTTTTTT. The chain combines TRBV30 with TRBJ2-2; D unclear. Germline CDR1 and CDR2: GTSNPN and SVGIG (reference sequence). V dropped 1 base and J dropped 4 bases, with 7 bases sitting between them. The CDR3 loop spans 13 amino acids.

V gene TRBV7-2 combines with J gene TRBJ2-5, with a possible D match to TRBD2 (5 bases). Trimming shortened V by 3 bases and J by 1 base, and 9 bases separated the two germline ends. The CDR3 is 14 amino acids. Per germline, CDR1 SGHTA and CDR2 FQGNSA. For the CDR3, the DNA is TGTGCCAGCAGCTTGATACGGGGCCAAGAGACCCAGTACTTC. This encodes CASSLIRGQETQYF. The whole variable domain, filled in from reference TRBV7-2 and TRBJ2-5, reads GAGVSQSPSNKVTEKGKDVELRCDPISGHTALYWYRQSLGQGLEFLIYFQGNSAPDKSGLPSDRFSAERTGGSVSTLTIQRTQQEDSAVYLCASSLIRGQETQYFGPGTRLLVL.

This rearrangement joins TRBV11-2 to TRBJ2-5; D ambiguous. The length of the CDR3 is 13 residues. Germline V gives CDR1 SGHAT, CDR2 FQNNGV. V was pared by 3 bases and J by 1 base, with 6 bases between. CDR3 residues: CASSFGSQETQYF. The CDR3, as DNA: TGTGCCAGCAGCTTTGGCAGCCAAGAGACCCAGTACTTC.

V gene TRBV11-2 combines with J gene TRBJ2-1, with D uncertain. The CDR3 loop spans 12 amino acids. The V end lost 5 bases, the J end lost 5 bases, and 7 bases lay between the germline ends. Germline assignment: CDR1 SGHAT and CDR2 FQNNGV. The CDR3 bases are TGTGCCAGCAGCCCTAGTCACAATGAGCAGTTCTTC. It encodes CASSPSHNEQFF. Full variable domain (remainder filled in from reference TRBV11-2 and TRBJ2-1): EAGVAQSPRYKIIEKRQSVAFWCNPISGHATLYWYQQILGQGPKLLIQFQNNGVVDDSQLPKDRFSAERLKGVDSTLKIQPAKLEDSAVYLCASSPSHNEQFFGPGTRLTVL.

V gene TRBV18 combines with J gene TRBJ2-1; tentatively, D is TRBD2 (5 bases). Germline V gene data show CDR1 as KGHSH and CDR2 as LQKENI. Trimming pared 3 bases from V and 10 bases from J, leaving 13 bases between. The CDR3 covers 13 residues. The CDR3 bases are TGTGCCAGCTCACCTTGGCTAGCACGGGAGCAGTTCTTC. This gives the protein CASSPWLAREQFF.

This clone was seen more than once but under ten times. The chain is built from TRBV5-4 and TRBJ1-2; 7 positions match TRBD1. Germline-derived CDR1 and CDR2 are SGHNT and YYREEE (reference sequence). V lost 2 bases to trimming and J lost 6 bases; unmatched junction nucleotides: 7. There are 14 residues in the CDR3. The CDR3 bases are TGTGCCAGCAGCTTTTGGACAGGCTTCGATGGCTACACCTTC. Its protein product is CASSFWTGFDGYTF. Full variable domain (missing parts from reference TRBV5-4 and TRBJ1-2): ETGVTQSPTHLIKTRGQQVTLRCSSQSGHNTVSWYQQALGQGPQFIFQYYREEENGRGNFPPRFSGLQFPNYSSELNVNALELDDSALYLCASSFWTGFDGYTFGSGTRLTVV.

V and J are TRBV5-4 and TRBJ2-3; 14 bases line up with TRBD2. CDR1 is SGHNT and CDR2 is YYREEE in the germline V gene (reference sequence). V shed 4 bases, J shed 3 bases, and the junction held 4 bases outside the gene matches. This CDR3 is built from 16 residues. The CDR3 here is CASSTGLAGVTDTQYF. The CDR3 DNA reads as TGTGCCAGCAGCACGGGACTAGCGGGGGTTACAGATACGCAGTATTTT.

This clone was detected only once. The chain uses TRBV5-4 and TRBJ1-1; no definite D call. With 0 bases removed from V and 5 bases from J, the gap between germline ends came to 11 bases. Germline CDR1 is SGHNT and CDR2 is YYREEE (reference sequence). This CDR3 is built from 14 residues. The CDR3 reads CASSLALSGTEAFF. The DNA for the CDR3 is TGTGCCAGCAGCTTGGCTCTGAGTGGGACTGAAGCTTTCTTT.